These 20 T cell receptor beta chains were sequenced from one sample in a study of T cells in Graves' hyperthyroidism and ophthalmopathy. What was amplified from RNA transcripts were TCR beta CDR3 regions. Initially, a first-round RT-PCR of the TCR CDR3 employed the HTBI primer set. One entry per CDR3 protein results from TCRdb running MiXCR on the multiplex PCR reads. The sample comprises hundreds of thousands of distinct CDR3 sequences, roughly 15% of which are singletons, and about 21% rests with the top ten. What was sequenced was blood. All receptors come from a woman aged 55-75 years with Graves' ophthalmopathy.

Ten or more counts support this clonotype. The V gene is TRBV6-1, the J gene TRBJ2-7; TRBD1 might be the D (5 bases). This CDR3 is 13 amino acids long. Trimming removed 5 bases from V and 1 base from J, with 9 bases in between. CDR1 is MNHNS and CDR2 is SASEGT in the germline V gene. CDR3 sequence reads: CASSRGSSYEQYF. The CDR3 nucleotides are TGTGCCAGCAGTAGGGGCAGTTCCTACGAGCAGTACTTC.

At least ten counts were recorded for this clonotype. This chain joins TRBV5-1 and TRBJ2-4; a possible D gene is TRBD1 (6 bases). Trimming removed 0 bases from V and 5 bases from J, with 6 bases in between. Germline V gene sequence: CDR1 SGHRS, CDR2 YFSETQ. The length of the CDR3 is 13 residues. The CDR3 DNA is TGCGCCAGCAGCTTGGGGACAGAAAACATTCAGTACTTC. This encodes CASSLGTENIQYF.

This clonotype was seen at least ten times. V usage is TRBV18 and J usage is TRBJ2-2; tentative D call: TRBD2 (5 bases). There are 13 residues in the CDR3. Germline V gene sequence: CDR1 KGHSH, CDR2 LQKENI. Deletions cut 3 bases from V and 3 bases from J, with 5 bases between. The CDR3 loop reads CASSPRDTGELFF. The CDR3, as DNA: TGTGCCAGCTCACCGCGGGACACCGGGGAGCTGTTTTTT.

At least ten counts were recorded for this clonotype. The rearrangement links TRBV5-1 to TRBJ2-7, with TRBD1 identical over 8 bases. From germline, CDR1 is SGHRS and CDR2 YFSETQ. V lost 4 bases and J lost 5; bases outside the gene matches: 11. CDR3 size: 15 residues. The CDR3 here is CASSPTTGQVNEQYF. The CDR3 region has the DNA TGCGCCAGCAGCCCAACGACGGGACAGGTTAACGAGCAGTACTTC.

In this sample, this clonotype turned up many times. The DNA of the CDR3 is TGCGCCAGCAGCAAGGGACTAGCGGGAGGCGCGGCCTACGAGCAGTACTTC. Amino acids: CASSKGLAGGAAYEQYF. The chain couples TRBV5-1 to TRBJ2-7, with 15 bases fitting TRBD2. Germline V gene data show CDR1 as SGHRS and CDR2 as YFSETQ. There are 17 residues in the CDR3. V lost 4 bases to trimming and J lost 2 bases; unmatched junction nucleotides: 7.

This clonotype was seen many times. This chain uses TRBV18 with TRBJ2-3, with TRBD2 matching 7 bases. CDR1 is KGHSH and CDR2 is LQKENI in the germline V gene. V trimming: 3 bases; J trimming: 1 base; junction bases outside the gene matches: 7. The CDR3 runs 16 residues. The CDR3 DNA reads TGTGCCAGCTCACCCGTTGGCGGGGGAGGCACAGATACGCAGTATTTT. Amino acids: CASSPVGGGGTDTQYF.

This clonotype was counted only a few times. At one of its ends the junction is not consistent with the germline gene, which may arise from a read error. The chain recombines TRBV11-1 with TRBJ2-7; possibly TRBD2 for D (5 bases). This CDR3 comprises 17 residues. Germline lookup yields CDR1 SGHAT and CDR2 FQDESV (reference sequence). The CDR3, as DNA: TGTGCCGGCAGCTTAGCGCAGGCCCAACTTGGGAGCTACGAGCAGTACTTC. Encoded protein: CAGSLAQAQLGSYEQYF.

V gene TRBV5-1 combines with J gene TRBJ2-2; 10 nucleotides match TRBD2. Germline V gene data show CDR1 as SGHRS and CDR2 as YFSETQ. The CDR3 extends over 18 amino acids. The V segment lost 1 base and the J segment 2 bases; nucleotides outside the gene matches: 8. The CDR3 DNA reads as TGCGCCAGCAGCTTGTCTCCTCTAGCGGGAGCAAACACCGGGGAGCTGTTTTTT. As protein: CASSLSPLAGANTGELFF.

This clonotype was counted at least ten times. In DNA form, the CDR3 reads TGCAGTGGCACCCGGGACAGGAATTCACCCCTCCACTTT. Translating gives CSGTRDRNSPLHF. The rearrangement uses TRBV20-1 and TRBJ1-6; the match to TRBD1 covers 8 bases. Germline values: CDR1 DFQATT, CDR2 SNEGSKA (reference sequence). The CDR3 runs 13 residues. V shed 7 bases, J shed 7 bases, and the junction held 6 bases outside the gene matches.

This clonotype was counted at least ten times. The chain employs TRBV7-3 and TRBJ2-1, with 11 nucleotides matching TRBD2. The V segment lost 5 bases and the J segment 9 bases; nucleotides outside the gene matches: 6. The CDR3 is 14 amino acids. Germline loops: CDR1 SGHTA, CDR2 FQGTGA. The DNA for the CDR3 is TGTGCCAGCAGCCGTGGGACTAGCGGCGGTGAGCAGTTCTTC. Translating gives CASSRGTSGGEQFF.

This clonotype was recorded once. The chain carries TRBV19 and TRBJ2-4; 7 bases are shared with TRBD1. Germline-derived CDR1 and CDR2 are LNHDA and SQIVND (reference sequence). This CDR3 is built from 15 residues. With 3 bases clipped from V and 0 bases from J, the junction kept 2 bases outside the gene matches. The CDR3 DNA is TGTGCCAGTAGTATGGGACAGCTAGCCAAAAACATTCAGTACTTC. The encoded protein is CASSMGQLAKNIQYF.

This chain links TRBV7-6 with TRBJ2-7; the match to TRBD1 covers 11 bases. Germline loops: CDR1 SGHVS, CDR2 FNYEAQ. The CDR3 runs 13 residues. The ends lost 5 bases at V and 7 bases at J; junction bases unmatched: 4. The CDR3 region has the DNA TGTGCCAGCAGCGGACAGGGGGCAGGAGAGCAGTACTTC. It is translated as CASSGQGAGEQYF. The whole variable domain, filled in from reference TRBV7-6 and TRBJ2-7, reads GAGVSQSPRYKVTKRGQDVALRCDPISGHVSLYWYRQALGQGPEFLTYFNYEAQQDKSGLPNDRFSAERPEGSISTLTIQRTEQRDSAMYRCASSGQGAGEQYFGPGTRLTVT.

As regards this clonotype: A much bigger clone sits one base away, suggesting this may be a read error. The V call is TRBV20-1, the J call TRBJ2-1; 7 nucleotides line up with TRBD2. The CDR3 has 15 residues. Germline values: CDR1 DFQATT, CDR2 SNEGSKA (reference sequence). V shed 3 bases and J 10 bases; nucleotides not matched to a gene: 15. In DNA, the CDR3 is TGCAGTGCTAGGGGGAGCGGGACGCCATCCTACGAGCAGTTCTTC. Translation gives CSARGSGTPSYEQFF.

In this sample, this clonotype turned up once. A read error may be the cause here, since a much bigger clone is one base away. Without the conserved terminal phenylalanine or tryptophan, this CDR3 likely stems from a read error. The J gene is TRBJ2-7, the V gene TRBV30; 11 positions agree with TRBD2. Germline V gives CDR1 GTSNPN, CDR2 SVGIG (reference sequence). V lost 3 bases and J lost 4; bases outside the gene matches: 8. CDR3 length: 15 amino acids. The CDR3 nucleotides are TGTGCCTGGAGCCCGTCTAGCGGGAGGCTGTACGAGCAGTACTCC. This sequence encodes CAWSPSSGRLYEQYS.

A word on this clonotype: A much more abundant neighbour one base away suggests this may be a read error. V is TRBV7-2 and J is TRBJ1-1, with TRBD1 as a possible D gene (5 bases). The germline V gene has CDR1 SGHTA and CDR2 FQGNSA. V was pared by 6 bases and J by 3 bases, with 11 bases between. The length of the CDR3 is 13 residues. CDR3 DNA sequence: TGTGCCAGCAGAAGCGGGACGTACACTGAAGCTTTCTTT. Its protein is CASRSGTYTEAFF. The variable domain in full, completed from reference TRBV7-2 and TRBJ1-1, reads GAGVSQSPSNKVTEKGKDVELRCDPISGHTALYWYRQSLGQGLEFLIYFQGNSAPDKSGLPSDRFSAERTGGSVSTLTIQRTQQEDSAVYLCASRSGTYTEAFFGQGTRLTVV.

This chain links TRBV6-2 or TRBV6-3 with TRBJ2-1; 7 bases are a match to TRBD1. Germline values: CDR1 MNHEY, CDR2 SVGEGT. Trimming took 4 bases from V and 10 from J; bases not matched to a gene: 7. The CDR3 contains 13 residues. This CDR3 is CASSSPGGSEQFF. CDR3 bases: TGTGCCAGCAGTTCGCCAGGGGGTTCCGAGCAGTTCTTC.

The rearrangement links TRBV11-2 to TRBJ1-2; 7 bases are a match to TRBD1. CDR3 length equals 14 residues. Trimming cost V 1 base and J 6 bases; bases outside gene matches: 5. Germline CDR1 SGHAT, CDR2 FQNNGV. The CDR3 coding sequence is TGTGCCAGCAGCTTAGTCGTAGGGGGCGATGGCTACACCTTC. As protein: CASSLVVGGDGYTF.

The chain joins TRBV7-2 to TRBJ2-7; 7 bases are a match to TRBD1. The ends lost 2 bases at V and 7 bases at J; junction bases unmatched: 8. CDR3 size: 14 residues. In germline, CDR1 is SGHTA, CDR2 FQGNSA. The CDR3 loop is CASSLMDRSREQYF. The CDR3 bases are TGTGCCAGCAGCTTAATGGACAGGTCTAGGGAGCAGTACTTC.

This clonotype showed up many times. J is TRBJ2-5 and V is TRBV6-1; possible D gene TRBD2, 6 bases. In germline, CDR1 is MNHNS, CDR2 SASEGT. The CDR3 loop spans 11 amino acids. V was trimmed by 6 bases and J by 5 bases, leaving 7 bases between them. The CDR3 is CASSRGETQYF. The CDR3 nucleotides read TGTGCCAGCAGCCGGGGGGAGACCCAGTACTTC.

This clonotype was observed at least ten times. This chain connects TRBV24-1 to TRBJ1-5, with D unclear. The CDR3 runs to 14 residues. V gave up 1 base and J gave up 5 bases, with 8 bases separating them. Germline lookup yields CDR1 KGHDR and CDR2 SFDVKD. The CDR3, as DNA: TGTGCCACCAGTGATTTTAGTGGAGATCAGCCCCAGCATTTT. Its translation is CATSDFSGDQPQHF.